This T cell receptor beta chain emerged from a study of T cells in Graves' hyperthyroidism and ophthalmopathy. CDR1 and CDR2 (germline): ENHRY, SYGVKD. V dropped 4 bases and J dropped 5; count of bases not matched to a gene: 9. The CDR3 spans 15 residues. This clonotype was recorded at least ten times. What it recognizes is unknown. Hyperthyroidism, newly diagnosed and lasting under 2 months, affected patients aged 18 to 65. Diagnoses were made from clinical symptoms, serum measures (thyroxine and TRAb), thyroid ultrasound and orbital computed tomography. It was RNA transcripts that yielded the amplified TCR beta CDR3 regions. Researchers ran a first-round RT-PCR on the TCR CDR3 using the HTBI primer set. MiXCR, applied by TCRdb to the multiplex PCR reads, yields one record per CDR3 protein. The sample carries hundreds of thousands of distinct CDR3 sequences, 46% recorded once. Study findings and constraints: Most thyroid-expanded clonotypes above 0.001 were also found in blood. Separating ophthalmopathy from stable hyperthyroidism was achieved by a 13 V-J model.

The material sequenced was peripheral blood or thyroid tissue (not recorded which). The chain employs TRBV10-3 and TRBJ2-5; 8 bases map to TRBD2. This receptor was obtained from a woman younger than 30 with Graves' hyperthyroidism. The CDR3, as DNA: TGTGCCATCAGTGTGGGTGGAGCGGGAGAGGAGACCCAGTACTTC. Its translation is CAISVGGAGEETQYF.